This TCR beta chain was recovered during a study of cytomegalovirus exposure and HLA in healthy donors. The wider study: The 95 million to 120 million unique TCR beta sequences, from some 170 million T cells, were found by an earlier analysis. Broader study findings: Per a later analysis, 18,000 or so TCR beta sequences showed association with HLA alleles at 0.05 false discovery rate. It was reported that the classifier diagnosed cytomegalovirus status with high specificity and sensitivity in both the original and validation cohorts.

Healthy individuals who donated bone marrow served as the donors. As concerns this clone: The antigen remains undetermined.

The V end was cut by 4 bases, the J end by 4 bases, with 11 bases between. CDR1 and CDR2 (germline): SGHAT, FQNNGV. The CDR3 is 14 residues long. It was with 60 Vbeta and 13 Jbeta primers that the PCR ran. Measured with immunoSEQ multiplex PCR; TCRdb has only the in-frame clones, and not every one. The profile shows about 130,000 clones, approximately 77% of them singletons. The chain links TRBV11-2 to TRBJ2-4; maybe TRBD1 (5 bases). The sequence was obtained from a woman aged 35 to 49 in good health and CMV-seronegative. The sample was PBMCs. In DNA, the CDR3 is TGTGCCAGCAGCTCCCCTCGACAGAAAAACATTCAGTACTTC. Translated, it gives CASSSPRQKNIQYF.